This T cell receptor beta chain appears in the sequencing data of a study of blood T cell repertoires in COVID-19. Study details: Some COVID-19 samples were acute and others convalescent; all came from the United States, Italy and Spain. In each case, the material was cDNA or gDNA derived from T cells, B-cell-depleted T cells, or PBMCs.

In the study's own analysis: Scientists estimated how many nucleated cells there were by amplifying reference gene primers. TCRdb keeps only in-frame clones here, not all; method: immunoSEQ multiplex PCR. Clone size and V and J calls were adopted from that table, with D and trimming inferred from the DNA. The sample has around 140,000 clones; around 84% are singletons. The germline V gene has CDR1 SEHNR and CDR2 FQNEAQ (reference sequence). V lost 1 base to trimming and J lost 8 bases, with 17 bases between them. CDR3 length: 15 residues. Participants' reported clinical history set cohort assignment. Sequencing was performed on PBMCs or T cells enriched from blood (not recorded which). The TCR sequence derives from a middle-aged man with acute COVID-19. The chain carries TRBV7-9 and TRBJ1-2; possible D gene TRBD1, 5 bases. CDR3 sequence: CASSLGGPFREGYTF. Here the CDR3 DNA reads TGTGCCAGCAGCTTAGGGGGCCCATTCCGGGAGGGCTACACCTTC.